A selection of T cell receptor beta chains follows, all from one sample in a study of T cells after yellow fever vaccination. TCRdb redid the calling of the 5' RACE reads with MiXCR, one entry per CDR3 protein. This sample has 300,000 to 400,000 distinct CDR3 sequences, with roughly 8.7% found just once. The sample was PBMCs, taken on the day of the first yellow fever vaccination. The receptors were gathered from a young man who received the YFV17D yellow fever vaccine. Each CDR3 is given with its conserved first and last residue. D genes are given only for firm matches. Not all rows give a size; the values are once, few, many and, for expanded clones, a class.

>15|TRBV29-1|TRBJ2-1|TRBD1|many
CSVLGHRGDYNEQFF
TGCAGCGTGCTGGGTCACAGGGGGGACTACAATGAGCAGTTCTTC
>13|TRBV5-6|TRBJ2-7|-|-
CASTLYNSYEQYF
TGTGCCAGCACCCTGTATAACTCCTACGAGCAGTACTTC
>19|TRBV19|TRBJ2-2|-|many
CASSGPRWEQKSYTGELFF
TGTGCCAGTAGTGGGCCCCGATGGGAACAGAAATCGTACACCGGGGAGCTGTTTTTT
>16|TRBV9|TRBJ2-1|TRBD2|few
CASSVAIAGGYNEQFF
TGTGCCAGCAGCGTAGCTATAGCGGGGGGCTACAATGAGCAGTTCTTC
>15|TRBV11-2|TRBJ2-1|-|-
CASSFAGLDNNEQFF
TGTGCCAGCAGCTTCGCGGGCTTAGACAACAATGAGCAGTTCTTC
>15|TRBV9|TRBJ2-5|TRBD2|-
CASSLRTSGQETQYF
TGTGCCAGCAGCCTTCGGACTAGCGGACAAGAGACCCAGTACTTC
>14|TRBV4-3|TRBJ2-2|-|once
CSSSQEHRAGELFF
TGCTCCAGCAGCCAAGAACACAGGGCCGGGGAGCTGTTTTTT
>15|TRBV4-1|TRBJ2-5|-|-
CASSQGGRIQETQYF
TGCGCCAGCAGCCAAGGCGGCAGAATACAAGAGACCCAGTACTTC
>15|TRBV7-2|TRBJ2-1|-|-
CASSLEQGSYNEQFF
TGTGCCAGCAGCTTAGAACAGGGCTCGTACAATGAGCAGTTCTTC
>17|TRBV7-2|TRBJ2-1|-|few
CASSLTIRGSIYNEQFF
TGTGCCAGCAGCCTCACCATCAGGGGCTCGATCTACAATGAGCAGTTCTTC
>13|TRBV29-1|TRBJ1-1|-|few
CSVELWKNTEAFF
TGCAGCGTTGAATTGTGGAAGAACACTGAAGCTTTCTTT
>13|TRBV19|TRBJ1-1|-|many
CASSIQGNTEAFF
TGTGCCAGTAGTATCCAGGGGAACACTGAAGCTTTCTTT
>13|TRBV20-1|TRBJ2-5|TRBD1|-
CSARGTGQETQYF
TGCAGTGCTAGGGGGACAGGACAAGAGACCCAGTACTTC
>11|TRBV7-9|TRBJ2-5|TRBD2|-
CAGLSGETQYF
TGTGCCGGTCTTAGCGGGGAGACCCAGTACTTC
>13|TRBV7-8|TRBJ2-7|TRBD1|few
CASRGGRAYEQYF
TGTGCCAGCAGAGGGGGCAGGGCCTACGAGCAGTACTTC
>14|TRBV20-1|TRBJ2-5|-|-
CSARDSRAGETQYF
TGCAGTGCTAGAGATTCTCGGGCAGGAGAGACCCAGTACTTC
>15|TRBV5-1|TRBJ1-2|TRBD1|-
CASSLPGQEPYGYTF
TGCGCCAGCAGCCTGCCGGGACAGGAACCCTATGGCTACACCTTC
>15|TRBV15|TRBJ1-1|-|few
CATSRGGYADTEAFF
TGTGCCACCAGCAGAGGGGGGTATGCGGACACTGAAGCTTTCTTT
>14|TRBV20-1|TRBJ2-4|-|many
CSASENLAKNIQYF
TGCAGTGCTTCGGAGAACCTAGCCAAAAACATTCAGTACTTC
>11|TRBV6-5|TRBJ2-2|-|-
CASGRSGELFF
TGTGCCAGCGGCCGCTCGGGGGAGCTGTTTTTT
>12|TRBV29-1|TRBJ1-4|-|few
CSVRRENEKLFF
TGCAGCGTCCGACGGGAAAATGAAAAACTGTTTTTT
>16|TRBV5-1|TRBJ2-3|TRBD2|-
CASSLGSGGSLDTQYF
TGCGCCAGCAGCTTGGGTAGCGGGGGATCCTTGGATACGCAGTATTTT
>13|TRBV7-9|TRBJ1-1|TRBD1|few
CASTYTGGTEAFF
TGTGCCAGCACCTATACAGGGGGCACTGAAGCTTTCTTT
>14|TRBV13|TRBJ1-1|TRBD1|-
CASRPGGMNTEAFF
TGTGCCAGCAGACCAGGGGGGATGAACACTGAAGCTTTCTTT
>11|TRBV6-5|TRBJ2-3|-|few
CASRLTDTQYF
TGTGCCAGCAGACTAACAGATACGCAGTATTTT
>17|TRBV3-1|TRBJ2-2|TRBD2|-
CASSKTAGTRNTGELFF
TGTGCCAGCAGCAAAACCGCCGGGACTAGGAACACCGGGGAGCTGTTTTTT
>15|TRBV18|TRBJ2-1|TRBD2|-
CASSPAAGGNNEQFF
TGTGCCAGCTCACCAGCCGCGGGGGGCAACAATGAGCAGTTCTTC
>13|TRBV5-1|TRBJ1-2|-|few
CASSVAGIAGYTF
TGCGCCAGCAGCGTGGCAGGTATCGCTGGCTACACCTTC
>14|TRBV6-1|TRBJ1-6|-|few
CASSITLADSPLHF
TGTGCCAGCAGTATAACGCTTGCTGATTCACCCCTCCACTTT
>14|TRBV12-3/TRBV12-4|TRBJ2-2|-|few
CASSRLPNTGELFF
TGTGCCAGCAGTCGACTCCCGAACACCGGGGAGCTGTTTTTT
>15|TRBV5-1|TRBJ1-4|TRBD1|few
CASSFRGQSNEKLFF
TGCGCCAGCAGCTTCAGGGGGCAATCTAATGAAAAACTGTTTTTT
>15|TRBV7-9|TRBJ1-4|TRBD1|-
CASSSRTGGVEKLFF
TGTGCCAGCAGCTCAAGGACAGGGGGCGTTGAAAAACTGTTTTTT
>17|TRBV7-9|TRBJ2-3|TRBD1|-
CASSSEEGARPADTQYF
TGTGCCAGCAGCTCCGAAGAGGGGGCGCGCCCAGCAGATACGCAGTATTTT
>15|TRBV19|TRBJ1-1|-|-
CASSPGEGMNTEAFF
TGTGCCAGTAGTCCGGGGGAGGGGATGAACACTGAAGCTTTCTTT
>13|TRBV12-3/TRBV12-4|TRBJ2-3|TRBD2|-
CASRSGTTDTQYF
TGTGCCAGCAGAAGCGGGACCACAGATACGCAGTATTTT
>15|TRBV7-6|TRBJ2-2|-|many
CASSLVRPQIGELFF
TGTGCCAGCAGCTTAGTCAGACCACAGATCGGGGAGCTGTTTTTT
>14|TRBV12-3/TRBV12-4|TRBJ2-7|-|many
CASSLVGGTYEQYF
TGTGCCAGCAGTTTAGTAGGGGGGACATACGAGCAGTACTTC